Below are 27 T cell receptor beta chains sequenced from a single sample in a study of T cell responses to AZD1222 COVID-19 vaccine. Sequencing used immunoSEQ multiplex PCR; TCRdb keeps in-frame clones, though not all of them. The data hold roughly 180,000 clones, with 90% to 95% observed a single time. The sequencing used peripheral blood, collected 28 days after the second AZD1222 dose. Every receptor here comes from an adult who received the AZD1222 COVID-19 vaccine.

DNA of the CDR3: TGTGCCAGCAGTGATGTGGCCGGGGGCAGCTATGGCTACACCTTC. This encodes CASSDVAGGSYGYTF. The chain couples TRBV6-1 to TRBJ1-2; D might be TRBD1 (6 bases). The V gene lost 3 bases and the J gene lost 4 bases, with 15 bases spanning the gap. The CDR3 sequence is 15 residues long. Germline CDR1 MNHNS, CDR2 SASEGT.

V is TRBV7-9 and J is TRBJ1-2; D is perhaps TRBD1 (5 bases). The CDR3 is 13 amino acids. V was cut by 3 bases and J by 4 bases, with 9 bases left in between. The V gene's germline CDR1 is SEHNR and CDR2 FQNEAQ (reference sequence). In DNA form, the CDR3 reads TGTGCCAGCAGCTTGGGGCAGGGCTATGGCTACACCTTC. It translates to CASSLGQGYGYTF. The whole variable domain, filled in from reference TRBV7-9 and TRBJ1-2, reads DTGVSQNPRHKITKRGQNVTFRCDPISEHNRLYWYRQTLGQGPEFLTYFQNEAQLEKSRLLSDRFSAERPKGSFSTLEIQRTEQGDSAMYLCASSLGQGYGYTFGSGTRLTVV.

The V gene is TRBV7-3, the J gene TRBJ2-2, with TRBD2 matching over 10 bases. There are 16 residues in the CDR3. CDR1 is SGHTA and CDR2 is FQGTGA in the germline V gene. V lost 4 bases and J lost 7; bases outside the gene matches: 9. Here the CDR3 reads CASSSSGSRSIGELFF. CDR3 coding DNA: TGTGCCAGCAGCTCTAGCGGGAGTAGGTCCATCGGGGAGCTGTTTTTT. Based on the CDR3 plus reference TRBV7-3 and TRBJ2-2, the full variable domain is GAGVSQTPSNKVTEKGKYVELRCDPISGHTALYWYRQSLGQGPEFLIYFQGTGAADDSGLPNDRFFAVRPEGSVSTLKIQRTERGDSAVYLCASSSSGSRSIGELFFGEGSRLTVL.

The chain is built from TRBV2 and TRBJ2-1, with D unclear. CDR3 length: 10 residues. V lost 8 bases and J 6 bases, leaving 5 bases between the germline ends. Germline V gives CDR1 SNHLY, CDR2 FYNNEI. Here the CDR3 reads CASRVNEQFF. For the CDR3, the DNA is TGTGCCAGCCGAGTCAATGAGCAGTTCTTC.

The chain uses TRBV28 and TRBJ2-7, with D uncertain. The CDR3 has 11 residues. Germline V gives CDR1 MDHEN, CDR2 SYDVKM. V lost 5 bases and J 8 bases, leaving 10 bases between the germline ends. The CDR3 DNA follows: TGTGCCAGCAGTCTCACATCACAGCAGTACTTC. It codes for CASSLTSQQYF.

This clone was found a few times. The genes are TRBV7-9 and TRBJ2-1, with D unresolved. Germline CDR1 reads SEHNR; CDR2 reads FQNEAQ (reference sequence). V was clipped by 5 bases and J by 6 bases, with 5 bases between them. This CDR3 is built from 11 residues. This CDR3 is CASSPANEQFF. The DNA for the CDR3 is TGTGCCAGCAGCCCGGCCAATGAGCAGTTCTTC.

The chain recombines TRBV20-1 with TRBJ2-7, with unresolved D. The V end lost 5 bases, the J end lost 4 bases, and 9 bases lay between the germline ends. Looked up from germline, CDR1 is DFQATT and CDR2 is SNEGSKA (reference sequence). The CDR3 has 11 residues. CDR3 region: CSAHGGYEQYF. The CDR3 DNA reads as TGCAGTGCTCACGGCGGTTACGAGCAGTACTTC.

V is TRBV19 and J is TRBJ2-7; no firm D call. This CDR3 comprises 14 residues. From germline, CDR1 is LNHDA and CDR2 SQIVND (reference sequence). Trimming shortened V by 2 bases and J by 0 bases, and 8 bases separated the two germline ends. CDR3 region: CASSISGFSYEQYF. CDR3 DNA: TGTGCCAGTAGTATATCCGGCTTCTCCTACGAGCAGTACTTC.

The V and J genes are TRBV7-2 and TRBJ2-3; D not resolved. The V gene lost 6 bases and the J gene lost 1 base, with 11 bases spanning the gap. The CDR3 is 14 residues long. Germline V lookup: CDR1 SGHTA, CDR2 FQGNSA. Here the CDR3 DNA reads TGTGCCAGCAGTTATACAACACGCACAGATACGCAGTATTTT. It codes for CASSYTTRTDTQYF.

V is TRBV9 and J is TRBJ1-1, with D perhaps TRBD1 (5 bases). The germline V gene has CDR1 SGDLS and CDR2 YYNGEE. The V end lost 0 bases, the J end lost 3 bases, and 12 bases lay between the germline ends. This CDR3 is built from 15 residues. The DNA for the CDR3 is TGTGCCAGCAGCGTAGAGCCGGGGGTCGACACTGAAGCTTTCTTT. Amino acid sequence: CASSVEPGVDTEAFF.

J is TRBJ2-5 and V is TRBV6-5; a possible D gene is TRBD1 (6 bases). This CDR3 comprises 14 residues. CDR1 is MNHEY, CDR2 SVGAGI, per germline. Trimming shortened V by 0 bases and J by 4 bases, and 9 bases separated the two germline ends. Here the CDR3 reads CASSYSRGGETQYF. CDR3 DNA: TGTGCCAGCAGTTACTCGAGAGGGGGAGAGACCCAGTACTTC.

This chain links TRBV5-1 with TRBJ1-4; D uncertain. V was cut by 0 bases and J by 5 bases, with 5 bases left in between. The length of the CDR3 is 13 residues. Looked up from germline, CDR1 is SGHRS and CDR2 is YFSETQ. The CDR3 DNA follows: TGCGCCAGCAGCTTGGATAGGAATGAAAAACTGTTTTTT. It specifies CASSLDRNEKLFF.

The chain joins TRBV14 to TRBJ2-5, with 11 bases matching TRBD2. Per the germline V gene, CDR1 is SGHDN and CDR2 is FVKESK. This CDR3 region has 16 residues. V was clipped by 3 bases and J by 3 bases; unmatched bases: 6. The CDR3 is CASSQDLTSGKETQYF. In DNA, the CDR3 is TGTGCCAGCAGCCAGGATCTGACTAGCGGGAAAGAGACCCAGTACTTC. Drawing the rest from reference TRBV14 and TRBJ2-5, the complete variable domain is EAGVTQFPSHSVIEKGQTVTLRCDPISGHDNLYWYRRVMGKEIKFLLHFVKESKQDESGMPNNRFLAERTGGTYSTLKVQPAELEDSGVYFCASSQDLTSGKETQYFGPGTRLLVL.

This chain links TRBV5-1 with TRBJ2-7, with D perhaps matching TRBD1 or TRBD2 (7 bases each). The germline V gene encodes CDR1 SGHRS and CDR2 YFSETQ. The CDR3 is made up of 17 amino acids. Trimming cost V 0 bases and J 2 bases, with 18 bases left between them. The CDR3 loop reads CASSLARGGTQPYEQYF. CDR3 bases: TGCGCCAGCAGCTTGGCCAGGGGGGGGACCCAGCCCTACGAGCAGTACTTC. Using reference TRBV5-1 and TRBJ2-7 for the parts outside the CDR3, the full variable domain is KAGVTQTPRYLIKTRGQQVTLSCSPISGHRSVSWYQQTPGQGLQFLFEYFSETQRNKGNFPGRFSGRQFSNSRSEMNVSTLELGDSALYLCASSLARGGTQPYEQYFGPGTRLTVT.

This chain links TRBV7-3 with TRBJ2-1; 7 nucleotides agree with TRBD2. Germline V lookup: CDR1 SGHTA, CDR2 FQGTGA. This CDR3 has 14 amino acids. V lost 0 bases, J lost 10 bases, and 6 bases stayed unmatched. CDR3: CASSLTGGSHEQFF. CDR3 nucleotides: TGTGCCAGCAGCTTAACGGGCGGGAGCCACGAGCAGTTCTTC.

This rearrangement joins TRBV5-1 to TRBJ2-1; 11 nucleotides agree with TRBD2. This CDR3 region has 17 residues. The germline V gene has CDR1 SGHRS and CDR2 YFSETQ. J was trimmed by 8 bases and V by 4 bases; bases with no gene match: 14. The CDR3 nucleotides are TGCGCCAGCAGCCAACAAATAGCGGGAGGGCCGGCGCATGAGCAGTTCTTC. It yields the protein CASSQQIAGGPAHEQFF.

The chain is built from TRBV15 and TRBJ2-1; 8 positions agree with TRBD1. This CDR3 has 14 residues. Germline CDR1 is LNHNV and CDR2 is YYDKDF (reference sequence). With 3 bases clipped from V and 9 bases from J, the junction kept 7 bases outside the gene matches. CDR3 residues: CATSRGQALSEQFF. In nucleotides, the CDR3 is TGTGCCACCAGCAGGGGACAGGCGTTGAGTGAGCAGTTCTTC.

The chain employs TRBV30 and TRBJ2-3; 7 positions agree with TRBD1. There are 16 residues in the CDR3. V lost 7 bases, J lost 3 bases, and 16 bases stayed unmatched. Per germline, CDR1 GTSNPN and CDR2 SVGIG (reference sequence). The CDR3 region is CALHSQTGRGTDTQYF. The CDR3 coding sequence is TGTGCCTTACACTCCCAGACAGGGCGAGGGACAGATACGCAGTATTTT.

The chain recombines TRBV5-1 with TRBJ2-7; 12 bases fit TRBD1. The V gene's germline CDR1 is SGHRS and CDR2 YFSETQ. This CDR3 has 15 amino acids. Trimming took 4 bases from V and 2 from J; bases not matched to a gene: 4. The CDR3 sequence: CASSPGTGGTYEQYF. The CDR3 region has the DNA TGCGCCAGCAGCCCCGGGACAGGGGGCACCTACGAGCAGTACTTC.

This clone was picked up one time. The chain is built from TRBV7-2 and TRBJ1-5; 7 bases align to TRBD1. The CDR3 covers 15 residues. The V gene's germline CDR1 is SGHTA and CDR2 FQGNSA. The junction had 7 bases not matched to a gene; V was cut back by 4 bases and J by 4 bases. The CDR3 protein is CASSYQGQRNQPQHF. The CDR3 DNA reads as TGTGCCAGCAGCTACCAGGGACAGAGGAATCAGCCCCAGCATTTT.

The chain joins TRBV5-1 to TRBJ2-1; the match to TRBD2 covers 9 bases. The CDR3 sequence is 16 residues long. CDR1 SGHRS and CDR2 YFSETQ come from the germline V gene. Trimming took 0 bases from V and 4 from J; bases not matched to a gene: 5. CDR3 protein: CASSLDWREGYNEQFF. The CDR3, as DNA: TGCGCCAGCAGCTTGGACTGGCGGGAGGGTTACAATGAGCAGTTCTTC.

V and J are TRBV6-1 and TRBJ1-2; D is unclear. CDR1 and CDR2 (germline): MNHNS, SASEGT. V was clipped by 3 bases and J by 5 bases, with 16 bases between them. This CDR3 region has 15 residues. The CDR3 protein is CASSDGIGSFYGYTF. DNA for the CDR3: TGTGCCAGCAGTGACGGTATCGGGTCCTTTTATGGCTACACCTTC.

The V and J genes are TRBV2 and TRBJ1-1, with D possibly TRBD1 on 5 matching bases. V lost 7 bases and J lost 6, with 18 bases in between. The germline V gene has CDR1 SNHLY and CDR2 FYNNEI. The CDR3 has 14 residues. In DNA form, the CDR3 reads TGTGCCAGCACTGGCGGACACGGCGGGGCTGAAGCTTTCTTT. Its translation: CASTGGHGGAEAFF.

The rearrangement uses TRBV24-1 and TRBJ1-1, with 8 bases identical to TRBD1. CDR1 and CDR2 from the germline V gene are KGHDR and SFDVKD. Losses at the gene ends were 4 bases for V and 5 bases for J; bases not matched to a gene: 8. The CDR3 contains 15 residues. The CDR3 is CATSDSRTGRTEAFF. The CDR3 DNA reads as TGTGCCACCAGTGACTCCAGGACAGGGAGGACTGAAGCTTTCTTT.

The chain is built from TRBV27 and TRBJ1-5; TRBD1 is a possible D gene (5 bases). From germline, CDR1 is MNHEY and CDR2 SMNVEV (reference sequence). V lost 5 bases, J lost 12 bases, and 14 bases lay in between. The CDR3 loop spans 12 amino acids. The CDR3 protein is CASSPPGGSQHF. The CDR3 nucleotides are TGTGCCAGCAGTCCTCCCGGGGGGAGCCAGCATTTT.

This rearrangement joins TRBV29-1 to TRBJ1-1, with D tentatively TRBD1 (6 bases). There are 14 residues in the CDR3. Germline CDR1 SQVTM, CDR2 ANQGSEA. V lost 1 base to trimming and J lost 1 base, with 10 bases between them. The CDR3 coding sequence is TGCAGCGTTGAAGGGGGGACAAAGAACACTGAAGCTTTCTTT. Translating gives CSVEGGTKNTEAFF.

The CDR3: CASSPGTDLNYGYTF. In nucleotides, the CDR3 is TGTGCCAGCTCACCGGGGACGGATCTAAACTATGGCTACACCTTC. The rearrangement uses TRBV18 and TRBJ1-2; a weak D match, TRBD1 (5 bases). In germline, CDR1 is KGHSH, CDR2 LQKENI. V was clipped by 3 bases and J by 2 bases, with 13 bases between them. CDR3 length: 15 residues. Full variable domain (missing parts from reference TRBV18 and TRBJ1-2): NAGVMQNPRHLVRRRGQEARLRCSPMKGHSHVYWYRQLPEEGLKFMVYLQKENIIDESGMPKERFSAEFPKEGPSILRIQQVVRGDSAAYFCASSPGTDLNYGYTFGSGTRLTVV.